The rows below give T cell receptor beta chains drawn from one sample of a study of cytomegalovirus exposure and HLA in healthy donors. The data were produced by immunoSEQ multiplex PCR, yet TCRdb's version contains in-frame clones alone and is incomplete. The repertoire has over 110,000 clones, about four fifths of them found once; the top ten carry approximately 2.4%. The specimen sequenced was PBMCs. The receptor source for this set is a male donor in good health and CMV-seronegative. The CDR3 runs from the conserved cysteine through the conserved F or W. Fields, in order: D gene, V gene, J gene, clone size, CDR3 protein, CDR3 DNA. A D gene is named only where the DNA matches it firmly. Clone size, where shown, is once, few, many, or a class for clones that have expanded.

D: TRBD2
V: TRBV19
J: TRBJ2-7
size: .
CDR3: CASRTSGSGEQYF
DNA: TGTGCCAGCCGGACTAGCGGGAGTGGCGAGCAGTACTTC

D: .
V: TRBV5-6
J: TRBJ2-3
size: few
CDR3: CASSLELGGGDTQYF
DNA: TGTGCCAGCAGCCTAGAGTTGGGGGGTGGAGATACGCAGTATTTT

D: TRBD2
V: TRBV19
J: TRBJ2-7
size: .
CDR3: CASSISGGTTPYEQYF
DNA: TGTGCCAGTAGTATATCGGGGGGGACAACTCCCTACGAGCAGTACTTC

D: .
V: TRBV30
J: TRBJ2-3
size: .
CDR3: CAWSVYGFGTQYF
DNA: TGTGCCTGGAGTGTATACGGGTTTGGCACGCAGTATTTT

D: TRBD2
V: TRBV6-1
J: TRBJ2-1
size: .
CDR3: CATKLADLGYNEQFF
DNA: TGTGCCACCAAGCTAGCGGATCTTGGCTACAATGAGCAGTTCTTC

D: .
V: TRBV19
J: TRBJ1-4
size: .
CDR3: CASSMSTGLREKLFF
DNA: TGTGCCAGTAGTATGAGCACAGGACTAAGGGAAAAACTGTTTTTT

D: .
V: TRBV6-5
J: TRBJ2-7
size: .
CDR3: CASSSSSGEQYF
DNA: TGTGCCAGCAGTTCTTCATCGGGGGAGCAGTACTTC

D: .
V: TRBV19
J: TRBJ2-7
size: .
CDR3: CASSPLVLGSEQYF
DNA: TGTGCCAGTAGTCCCCTGGTGCTGGGGAGCGAGCAGTACTTC

D: TRBD2
V: TRBV10-2
J: TRBJ2-7
size: .
CDR3: CASRSGRAGYEQYF
DNA: TGCGCCAGCAGGAGCGGGAGGGCCGGGTACGAGCAGTACTTC

D: .
V: TRBV5-1
J: TRBJ2-7
size: .
CDR3: CASSLAGGDSGEQYF
DNA: TGCGCCAGCAGCTTGGCCGGAGGGGACAGTGGCGAGCAGTACTTC